This T cell receptor (beta chain) was captured by sequencing in a study of blood T cells in healthy people across ages (dated by TCRdb to about 2015). As for the study more broadly: In model experiments, template switching captured about one uniquely barcoded TCR beta cDNA molecule for every two T cells. Using deep sequencing normalized with unique cDNA molecular identifiers, the study measured how TCR beta repertoire diversity changes with age. The donors were divided into four age groups: young (average around 17 years), middle-aged (approximately 39), aged (approximately 64) and long-lived (about 90). Donors of different ages were randomly distributed across sequencing lanes to avoid experimental bias. Two additional independent replicas of 1 million unique cDNA reads from the same blood draw were analyzed for two donors (one aged 18 to 29 and one aged 80 or older). The study at large found these results: Estimates of total diversity from one million sequenced T cells were regarded as lower bounds and underestimates. Since profiling was done on bulk unsorted PBMCs, naive and antigen-experienced compartments could not be conclusively compared. The CMV infection status of donors was not known, potentially confounding age-related changes in expanded clonotypes. Compared with the aged group, more naive CD4+ T cells, fewer expanded clones and increased TCR diversity were shown by the long-lived group, suggesting age selection. A strong correlation was found between observed TCR beta diversity and the percentage of naive T cells measured by flow cytometry. As age increased, observed TCR beta diversity per million T cells dropped in a roughly linear way, and a significant reduction was already evident by age 40.

On this clonotype: The antigen it binds to is not known. No qualities accompany the bases; no much larger clone lies one base away.

Libraries were made using 5' RACE. The instrument was an Illumina HiSeq 2500. A second PCR of about 7 to 12 cycles was performed with a sample-barcoded 5' primer and a J-beta primer mix. A unique molecular identifier was introduced onto each TCR beta cDNA molecule by a template-switch 5' adaptor carrying 12 random nucleotides. Each sample yielded at least 3 million CDR3-containing paired-end reads. The Mint cDNA synthesis kit, primed by a TRBC-specific oligonucleotide, was used to synthesize first-strand cDNA from all RNA. All cDNA was treated with uracil-DNA glycosylase and then went through a first 18-cycle PCR with the universal primers M1SS and BC2_uni_R. On the study's bioinformatics: For normalization, 1 million high-quality reads were randomly selected from each sample, with every read carrying a distinct molecular identifier. Reads with shared molecular identifiers were discarded instead of being binned into consensus sequences. MiTCR, set to a Q25 quality threshold and the strictest error-elimination algorithm, was used for CDR3 identification, clonotype clustering and error correction. A nonparametric unseen species model with Euler transformation was used to estimate lower-bound total TCR beta diversity. Using fastp trimming at Q25 and MiXCR clonotype assembly, TCRdb reanalyzed the public sequencing data and kept in-frame beta chains. Entries are consolidated by CDR3 protein sequence, retaining the most common genes and DNA. For this entry, the V and J calls and clone size follow TCRdb and not the study's own pipeline. The sample contains fewer than 1.5 million distinct CDR3 sequences, roughly 40% of them found a single time. The ten largest clones capture 7.9% of the sample.

CDR1 SGHTA and CDR2 FQGNSA were looked up in the germline V gene. The CDR3 has 14 amino acids, counting the end cysteine and phenylalanine. Only the CDR3 region is kept as DNA, spanning 42 bases read in frame from base 1. Systemically healthy Caucasian individuals from Russia, about 38 in total and aged about 6 to 95 years, were included as donors. Roughly 9 milliliters of peripheral blood were drawn from each donor into EDTA-treated Vacutainer tubes. Ficoll-Paque density-gradient centrifugation was used to isolate PBMCs, with at least 6 million obtained per sample. Total RNA was extracted from PBMCs with Trizol reagent, with at least 6 micrograms obtained per sample. Naive CD45RAhigh/CD27high T cell percentages were measured by flow cytometry on a PBMC aliquot from every donor.

The chain uses TRBV7-2 and TRBJ2-5; 7 central bases correspond to TRBD1. The J call may be incorrect, as the DNA end agrees better with TRBJ2-7. The receptor's source is a woman aged 18 to 35 in good health. The sample was blood. The CDR3: CASSVDSGGYEQYF. The nucleotide sequence is TGTGCCAGCAGCGTAGACTCAGGGGGCTACGAGCAGTACTTC.